This TCR beta chain was identified during a study of blood T cell repertoires in COVID-19 (dated by TCRdb to about 2020). Regarding the research as a whole: Collaborator samples came from the United States, Italy and Spain and covered acute and convalescent phases of COVID-19. Where available, HLA class I and class II types were obtained from metadata supplied by the sample provider rather than from assay-based typing. The sample metadata nearly always contained a de-identified subject ID, COVID-19 status, age in years and sex. The samples were drawn from two sources: the first 160 participants of the ongoing ImmuneRACE study, and over 950 subjects contributed by 6 global collaborators. The repertoires were made available in a free public database intended to serve as a resource for research on the immune response to SARS-CoV-2. The dataset comprised deeply sampled blood TCRbeta repertoires from subjects exposed to, actively infected with, or recovered from COVID-19. The prospective study material was composed of cDNA or gDNA derived from T cells, B-cell-depleted T cells, or PBMCs. Study-wide conclusions, independent of this receptor: Clinical and demographic metadata were provided uncurated, with the amount varying by source and participant.

TCRbeta CDR3 regions were amplified from genomic DNA using the immunoSEQ Assay, a bias-controlled multiplex PCR. On the authors' methods: Nucleated cell counts per sample were estimated from amplification of reference gene primers within the assay. To quantify the absolute abundance of each unique TCRbeta CDR3 rearrangement, sequence reads were collapsed and filtered. Productive Simpson clonality was computed per sample as the square root of Simpson's diversity index over productive rearrangements. Imported from immuneACCESS, the table was reduced by TCRdb to in-frame sequences with V and J called. These copies leave out some clones; in studies compared against another copy, an unresolved V gene accounts for under half, and the cause of the remainder is not known. V and J calls plus clone size are reproduced from that table; the DNA served to infer D and trimming. The sample table shows about 390,000 clones, and more than 75% are seen once. The ten most abundant clones make up 10% of the sample.

Enrolling through a virtual design, the prospective study's participants ranged in age from about 18 to 89 years and lived across about two dozen United States geographic areas. In the prospective study, cohorts were assigned on the basis of participant-reported clinical history obtained from a screening survey and a study questionnaire. ImmuneRACE Cohort 3 recovered participants were defined by two consecutive negative NP/OP PCR tests, healthcare professional clearance, or symptom resolution. In the prospective study, whole blood, serum and a nasopharyngeal or oropharyngeal swab were collected from each participant by mobile phlebotomists. Prospective study participants could optionally give additional blood draws and questionnaires over a roughly 2-month period. Blood samples from the prospective study were shipped frozen or at room temperature prior to DNA extraction. V has 6 bases trimmed and J has 7 bases trimmed; junction bases matching no gene number 11. The CDR3, cysteine through phenylalanine, is 15 amino acids long. The entry retains the CDR3 DNA only, 45 bases that are in frame from base 1. The germline V gene yields MGHRA for CDR1 and YSYEKL for CDR2.

On this clone itself: Which antigen it targets is not known. Per-nucleotide qualities are absent, and no much larger clonotype sits a single base away.

The chain couples TRBV4-1 to TRBJ1-4; 7 junctional bases match TRBD1. Material: PBMCs or T cells enriched from blood (not recorded which). The sequence came from a woman in her forties or fifties who had recovered from COVID-19. The CDR3 amino acid sequence is: CASRLTGTVTEKLFF. The nucleotide sequence is TGCGCCAGCAGATTGACCGGGACAGTGACTGAAAAACTGTTTTTT.